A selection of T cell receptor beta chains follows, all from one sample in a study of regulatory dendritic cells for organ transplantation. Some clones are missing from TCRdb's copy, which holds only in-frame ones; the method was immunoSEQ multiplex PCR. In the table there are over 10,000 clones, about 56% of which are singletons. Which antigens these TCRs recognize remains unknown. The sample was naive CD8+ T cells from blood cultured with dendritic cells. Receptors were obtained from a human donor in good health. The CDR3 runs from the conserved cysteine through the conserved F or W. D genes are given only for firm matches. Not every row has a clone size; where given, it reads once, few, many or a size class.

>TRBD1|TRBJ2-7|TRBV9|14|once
TGTGCCAGCAGCTCCGGGACAGAATTCTACGAGCAGTACTTC
CASSSGTEFYEQYF
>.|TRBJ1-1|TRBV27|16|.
TGTGCCAGCAGTTCCAAGGTGGTTGGGAGGAACACTGAAGCTTTCTTT
CASSSKVVGRNTEAFF
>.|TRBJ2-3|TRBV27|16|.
TGTGCCAGCAGTTTAGACATTGGGTCTAGCACAGATACGCAGTATTTT
CASSLDIGSSTDTQYF
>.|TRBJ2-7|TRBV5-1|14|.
TGCGCCACGAGCGCCGTAGGCGGAGTGGACGAGCAGTACTTC
CATSAVGGVDEQYF
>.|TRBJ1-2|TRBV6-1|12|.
TGTGCCAGCAGTGAAGATAGATACCACTACACCTTC
CASSEDRYHYTF
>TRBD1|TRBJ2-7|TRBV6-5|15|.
TGTGCCAGCAGTTACTCCGACAGGGGGGCCTACGAGCAGTACTTC
CASSYSDRGAYEQYF
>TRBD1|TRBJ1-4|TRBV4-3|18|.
TGCGCCAGCAGCCAAGATGCGTGGACGGGGACAGGGAATGAAAAACTGTTTTTT
CASSQDAWTGTGNEKLFF
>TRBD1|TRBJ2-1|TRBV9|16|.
TGTGCCAGCAGAGCCGGGACAGGGGATACCTACAATGAGCAGTTCTTC
CASRAGTGDTYNEQFF
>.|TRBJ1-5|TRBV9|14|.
TGTGCCAGCAGCGTAGGGGGCGGCAATCAGCCCCAGCATTTT
CASSVGGGNQPQHF
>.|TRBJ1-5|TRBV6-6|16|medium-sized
TGTGCCAGCAGGGCGAGAGACATTCTTAGCAATCAGCCCCAGCATTTT
CASRARDILSNQPQHF
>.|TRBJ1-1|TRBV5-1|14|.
TGCGCCAGCCGGGGGGGAGGGGCGCGGACTGAAGCTTTCTTT
CASRGGGARTEAFF
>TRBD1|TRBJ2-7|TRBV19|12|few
TGTGCCAGCAGCAGGGGGTCCTACGAGCAGTACTTC
CASSRGSYEQYF
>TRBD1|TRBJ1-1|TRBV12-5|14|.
TGTGCTAGTGGCCAAACAGGGGGGAACACTGAAGCTTTCTTT
CASGQTGGNTEAFF
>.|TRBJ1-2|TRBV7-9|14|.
TGTGCCAGCAGCTTAAGCGACAGAGGCTATGGCTACACCTTC
CASSLSDRGYGYTF
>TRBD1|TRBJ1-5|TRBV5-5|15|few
TGTGCCAGCAGCCTGGGACAGGGGGGAAATCAGCCCCAGCATTTT
CASSLGQGGNQPQHF
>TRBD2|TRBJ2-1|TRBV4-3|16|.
TGCGCCAGCAGCCAAGATTTCGGGGGGGGCCTGAATGAGCAGTTCTTC
CASSQDFGGGLNEQFF
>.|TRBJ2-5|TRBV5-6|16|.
TGTGCCAGCAGGATCTTGAGAGGGCCAGACCAAGAGACCCAGTACTTC
CASRILRGPDQETQYF
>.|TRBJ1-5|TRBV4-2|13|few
TGTGCCAGCAGCCCAAATAGCAATCAGCCCCAGCATTTT
CASSPNSNQPQHF
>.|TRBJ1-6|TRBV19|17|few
TGTGCCAGTAGTATAGGGGCAGGGTTGGACTATAATTCACCCCTCCACTTT
CASSIGAGLDYNSPLHF
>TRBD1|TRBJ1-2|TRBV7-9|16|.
TGTGCCAGCAACCGAATCGGACAGGAAGAAAACTATGGCTACACCTTC
CASNRIGQEENYGYTF
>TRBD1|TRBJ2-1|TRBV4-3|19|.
TGCGCCAGCAGCCAAGAGATTTTATTGGGGGACAGGGGGCAGAATGAGCAGTTCTTC
CASSQEILLGDRGQNEQFF
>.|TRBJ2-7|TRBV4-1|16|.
TGCGCCAGCAGCCAAGTTGGGTTGGGCAGGGGTCACGAGCAGTACTTC
CASSQVGLGRGHEQYF
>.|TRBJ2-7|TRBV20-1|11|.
TGCAGTGCTAGACCAGGGTACGAGCAGTACTTC
CSARPGYEQYF
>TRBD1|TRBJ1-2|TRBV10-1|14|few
TGCGCCAGCAGCCAACCGGGACAGGGGCCGGGCTACACCTTC
CASSQPGQGPGYTF
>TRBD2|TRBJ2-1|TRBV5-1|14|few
TGCGCCAGCAGCAACGGGGGGGTTGTTAATGAGCAGTTCTTC
CASSNGGVVNEQFF
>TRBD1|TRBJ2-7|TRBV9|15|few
TGTGCCAGCAGCGTAGGGACAGGGTTGGGGTACGAGCAGTACTTC
CASSVGTGLGYEQYF
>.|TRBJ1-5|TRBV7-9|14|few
TGTGCCAGCAGCTTAGGTGGGGGGGATCAGCCCCAGCATTTT
CASSLGGGDQPQHF
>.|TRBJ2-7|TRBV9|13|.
TGTGCCAGCAGCGTAGGGCAGGCCACCGAGCAGTACTTC
CASSVGQATEQYF